These 7 T cell receptor beta chains were all obtained from the same sample, sequenced in a study of T cells in narcolepsy (dated by TCRdb to the late 2010s). Libraries came from the immunoSEQ multiplex PCR assay. The clones in this table, taken by TCRdb from immuneACCESS, are in-frame only. Not every clone is retained; where verified, under half of the shortfall comes from an unresolved V gene, and the cause of the rest is unknown. The sample contains 25,000 to 35,000 clones, roughly four fifths of them found a single time. The top ten hold about 2.5% of the sample. Sequenced material: CD45RA- memory CD4+ T cells from PBMCs. In light of the paper, this sample's cell subset or site label describes: memory T cells sorted ex vivo from peripheral blood. The receptors were sampled from a human donor with narcolepsy.

The rearrangement joins TRBV9 to TRBJ2-7, with 9 bases that match TRBD1. From germline, CDR1 is SGDLS and CDR2 YYNGEE. J lost 4 bases, V lost 4 bases, and 6 bases had no gene match. This CDR3 contains 14 residues. The CDR3 bases are TGTGCCAGCAGCTTCACCGGGACAGGGTACGAGCAGTACTTC. It encodes CASSFTGTGYEQYF.

The gene calls are TRBV7-2 and TRBJ2-7, with 10 bases aligning to TRBD1. Losses at the gene ends were 5 bases for V and 0 bases for J; bases not matched to a gene: 10. This CDR3 spans 17 amino acids. Germline CDR1 and CDR2: SGHTA and FQGNSA. CDR3 sequence: CASSRNSRTGGSYEQYF. In nucleotides, the CDR3 is TGTGCCAGCAGCCGCAACTCTCGGACAGGGGGCTCCTACGAGCAGTACTTC.

V and J are TRBV5-1 and TRBJ2-7; a weak D match, TRBD2 (5 bases). The CDR3 is 16 residues long. The germline CDR1 and CDR2 sequences are SGHRS and YFSETQ. V was pared by 0 bases and J by 2 bases, with 15 bases between. CDR3 DNA sequence: TGCGCCAGCAGCTTGGTGCTCGCCTCCGGGGCCTACGAGCAGTACTTC. Translating gives CASSLVLASGAYEQYF.

This chain links TRBV7-3 with TRBJ2-3; D may match TRBD1 or TRBD2 (6 bases each). V was clipped by 5 bases and J by 2 bases, with 14 bases between them. This CDR3 comprises 15 residues. Looked up from germline, CDR1 is SGHTA and CDR2 is FQGTGA. The CDR3 nucleotides are TGTGCCAGCAGCCTAAACGGGGGCGCCACAGATACGCAGTATTTT. Its protein product is CASSLNGGATDTQYF.

This chain connects TRBV11-2 to TRBJ1-1; TRBD1 is a possible D gene (6 bases). The CDR3 spans 14 residues. Between the trimmed V and J ends, which lost 1 base and 5 bases, there was a span of 11 bases. Germline CDR1 SGHAT, CDR2 FQNNGV. The CDR3 coding sequence is TGTGCCAGCAGCTTAGCCACAGGGTTTACTGAAGCTTTCTTT. This encodes CASSLATGFTEAFF.

This clone was seen a single time. The chain links TRBV7-2 to TRBJ1-6; 8 bases agree with TRBD1. The CDR3 has 15 residues. The V gene end was trimmed by 6 bases and the J gene end by 9 bases; junction bases not matched to a gene: 10. Per germline, CDR1 SGHTA and CDR2 FQGNSA. Here the CDR3 reads CASRVDRVVFSPLHF. Written as DNA, the CDR3 is TGTGCCAGCAGGGTGGACAGGGTGGTTTTTTCACCCCTCCACTTT. Based on the CDR3 plus reference TRBV7-2 and TRBJ1-6, the full variable domain is GAGVSQSPSNKVTEKGKDVELRCDPISGHTALYWYRQSLGQGLEFLIYFQGNSAPDKSGLPSDRFSAERTGGSVSTLTIQRTQQEDSAVYLCASRVDRVVFSPLHFGNGTRLTVT.

CDR3 loop: CASSLASQGAYGYTF. CDR3 in DNA: TGTGCCAGCAGCTTGGCGTCACAGGGTGCCTATGGCTACACCTTC. This chain connects TRBV5-4 to TRBJ1-2; TRBD1 might be the D (6 bases). Between the trimmed V and J ends, which lost 0 bases and 4 bases, there was a span of 13 bases. The germline gives CDR1 SGHNT, CDR2 YYREEE (reference sequence). The CDR3 runs 15 residues. Using reference TRBV5-4 and TRBJ1-2 for the parts outside the CDR3, the full variable domain is ETGVTQSPTHLIKTRGQQVTLRCSSQSGHNTVSWYQQALGQGPQFIFQYYREEENGRGNFPPRFSGLQFPNYSSELNVNALELDDSALYLCASSLASQGAYGYTFGSGTRLTVV.